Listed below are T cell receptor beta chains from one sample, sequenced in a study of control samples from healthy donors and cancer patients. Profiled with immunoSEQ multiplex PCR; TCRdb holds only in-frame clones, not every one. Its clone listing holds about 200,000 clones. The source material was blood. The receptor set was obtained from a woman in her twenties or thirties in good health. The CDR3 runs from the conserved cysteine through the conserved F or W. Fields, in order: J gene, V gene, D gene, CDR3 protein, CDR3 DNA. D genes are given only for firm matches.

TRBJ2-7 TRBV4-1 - CASSHSSGTGYEQYF TGCGCCAGCAGCCACTCCAGCGGGACAGGCTACGAGCAGTACTTC
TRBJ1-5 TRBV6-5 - CASSQSAGANQPQHF TGTGCCAGCAGTCAGTCGGCCGGGGCTAATCAGCCCCAGCATTTT
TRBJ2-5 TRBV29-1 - CSVVRVEETQYF TGCAGCGTTGTTAGGGTAGAAGAGACCCAGTACTTC
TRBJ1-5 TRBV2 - CASSGPAQSNQPQHF TGTGCCAGCAGTGGCCCCGCACAGAGCAATCAGCCCCAGCATTTT
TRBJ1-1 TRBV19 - CASSRWAGLSRPHTEAFF TGTGCCAGTAGTCGGTGGGCAGGACTATCTCGCCCCCACACTGAAGCTTTCTTT
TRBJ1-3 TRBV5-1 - CASRDSGNTIYF TGCGCCAGCAGGGACAGTGGAAACACCATATATTTT
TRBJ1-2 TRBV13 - CASSRPLYGYTF TGTGCCAGCAGCCGACCGCTCTATGGCTACACCTTC
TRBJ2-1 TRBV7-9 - CASSYDTFYNEQFF TGTGCCAGCAGTTACGACACGTTCTACAATGAGCAGTTCTTC
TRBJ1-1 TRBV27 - CASSIQVNTEAFF TGTGCCAGCAGTATACAAGTGAACACTGAAGCTTTCTTT
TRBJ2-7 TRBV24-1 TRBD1 CATSDTGTGYYEQYF TGTGCCACCAGTGATACGGGGACAGGGTACTACGAGCAGTACTTC
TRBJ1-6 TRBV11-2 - CASRRLESNSPLHF TGTGCCAGCAGAAGACTGGAGTCTAATTCACCCCTCCACTTT
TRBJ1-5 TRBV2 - CASLKEMDNQPQHF TGTGCCAGCCTGAAGGAGATGGATAATCAGCCCCAGCATTTT
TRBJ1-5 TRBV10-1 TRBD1 CASRVPGGQPQHF TGCGCCAGCAGGGTACCAGGGGGTCAGCCCCAGCATTTT
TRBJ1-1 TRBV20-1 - CSARYGYEAFF TGCAGTGCTAGGTACGGGTACGAAGCTTTCTTT
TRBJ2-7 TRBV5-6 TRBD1 CASSLTWTGAYEQYF TGTGCCAGCAGCTTGACCTGGACAGGAGCCTACGAGCAGTACTTC
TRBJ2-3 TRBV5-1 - CASSLRSGTDTQYF TGCGCCAGCAGCTTGAGAAGTGGGACAGATACGCAGTATTTT
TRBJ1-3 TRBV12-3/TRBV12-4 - CASSPGGGNTIYF TGTGCCAGCAGTCCAGGTGGTGGAAACACCATATATTTT
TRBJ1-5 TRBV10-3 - CAIGPDSNQPQHF TGTGCCATCGGACCGGATAGCAATCAGCCCCAGCATTTT
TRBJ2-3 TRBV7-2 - CASSAGDSTDTQYF TGTGCCAGCAGCGCCGGGGATAGCACAGATACGCAGTATTTT
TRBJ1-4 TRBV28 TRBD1 CASSSMTGNEKLFF TGTGCCAGCAGCTCAATGACAGGGAATGAAAAACTGTTTTTT
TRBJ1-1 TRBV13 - CASSFREETEAFF TGTGCCAGCAGCTTCAGGGAGGAGACTGAAGCTTTCTTT
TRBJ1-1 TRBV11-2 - CASSLALGVLGTEAFF TGTGCCAGCAGCTTAGCCCTGGGTGTCTTGGGCACTGAAGCTTTCTTT
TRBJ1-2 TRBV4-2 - CASSPGSEGYTF TGTGCCAGCAGCCCCGGGTCAGAGGGCTACACCTTC
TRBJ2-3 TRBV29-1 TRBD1 CSVERGQGAGDTQYF TGCAGCGTGGAGAGAGGACAGGGGGCAGGAGATACGCAGTATTTT
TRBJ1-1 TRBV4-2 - CASSQADMNTEAFF TGTGCCAGCAGCCAAGCGGACATGAACACTGAAGCTTTCTTT
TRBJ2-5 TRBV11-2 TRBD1 CASRPQQGADKETQYF TGTGCCAGCAGACCCCAACAGGGGGCGGATAAAGAGACCCAGTACTTC
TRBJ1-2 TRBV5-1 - CASSLVGTDNYGYTF TGCGCCAGCAGCTTGGTCGGGACCGATAACTATGGCTACACCTTC
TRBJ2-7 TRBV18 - CASSPPIFGTVAYEQYF TGTGCCAGCTCACCCCCCATATTCGGGACCGTCGCCTACGAGCAGTACTTC
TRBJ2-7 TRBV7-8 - CASSPAGQSYEQYF TGTGCCAGCAGCCCCGCGGGGCAATCCTACGAGCAGTACTTC
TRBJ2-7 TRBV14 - CASSQDVGRAEQYF TGTGCCAGCAGCCAAGATGTTGGCAGGGCCGAGCAGTACTTC
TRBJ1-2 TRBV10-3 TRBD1 CAINQGVSYGYTF TGTGCCATCAATCAGGGGGTGAGCTATGGCTACACCTTC
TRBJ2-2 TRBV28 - CASSLGVGTGELFF TGTGCCAGCAGTTTGGGGGTGGGCACCGGGGAGCTGTTTTTT
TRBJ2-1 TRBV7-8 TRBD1 CASSLPGQGNEQFF TGTGCCAGCAGCTTACCTGGACAGGGGAATGAGCAGTTCTTC
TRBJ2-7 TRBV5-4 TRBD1 CASSSGQGSAYEQYF TGTGCCAGCAGCAGTGGACAGGGAAGCGCCTACGAGCAGTACTTC
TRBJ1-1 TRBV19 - CASSWSNTEAFF TGTGCCAGTAGTTGGTCGAACACTGAAGCTTTCTTT
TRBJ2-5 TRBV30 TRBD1 CAFVQGAFGETQYF TGTGCCTTCGTACAGGGGGCTTTTGGAGAGACCCAGTACTTC
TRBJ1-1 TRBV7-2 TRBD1 CASSPGTGLGEAFF TGTGCCAGCAGCCCCGGGACAGGGCTTGGTGAAGCTTTCTTT
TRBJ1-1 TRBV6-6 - CASSPQGGRRMDTEAFF TGTGCCAGCAGTCCCCAGGGAGGGCGGAGGATGGACACTGAAGCTTTCTTT
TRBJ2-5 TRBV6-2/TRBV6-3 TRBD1 CASSYRMTGAETQYF TGTGCCAGCAGTTACCGAATGACAGGGGCTGAGACCCAGTACTTC
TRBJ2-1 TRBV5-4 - CASSFQGGAPYNEQFF TGTGCCAGCAGCTTCCAAGGGGGGGCCCCCTACAATGAGCAGTTCTTC
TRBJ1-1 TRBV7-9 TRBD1 CASSARTGRVAEAFF TGTGCCAGCAGCGCCCGGACAGGGAGAGTGGCTGAAGCTTTCTTT
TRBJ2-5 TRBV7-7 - CASSLGRKATTETQYF TGTGCTAGCAGCTTAGGGAGGAAGGCGACTACAGAGACCCAGTACTTC
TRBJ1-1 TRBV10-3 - CAISGTDGTEAFF TGTGCCATCAGTGGAACCGACGGCACTGAAGCTTTCTTT
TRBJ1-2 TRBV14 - CASSQEDVRHYTF TGTGCCAGCAGCCAAGAAGACGTAAGACACTACACCTTC
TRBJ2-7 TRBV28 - CASSRRSETTNEQYF TGTGCCAGCAGTCGCAGGTCAGAGACTACTAACGAGCAGTACTTC
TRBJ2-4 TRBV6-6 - CASTPRRGAKNIQYF TGTGCCAGCACCCCTCGGAGGGGGGCCAAAAACATTCAGTACTTC
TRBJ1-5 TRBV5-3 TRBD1 CARSSPGDRGINQPQHF TGTGCCAGAAGCAGCCCCGGGGACAGGGGGATCAATCAGCCCCAGCATTTT
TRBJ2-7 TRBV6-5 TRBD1 CASTAGQARSEQYF TGTGCCAGCACTGCGGGACAGGCTCGTAGCGAGCAGTACTTC
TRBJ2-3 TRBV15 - CATSRRDPIGRDTQYF TGTGCCACCAGCAGAAGGGACCCGATAGGGCGGGATACGCAGTATTTT
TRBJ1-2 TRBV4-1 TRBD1 CASSQGGRDRGYYGYTF TGCGCCAGCAGCCAAGGGGGGCGGGACAGGGGATACTATGGCTACACCTTC
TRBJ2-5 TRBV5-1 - CASSLDGETQYF TGCGCCAGCAGCTTGGATGGTGAGACCCAGTACTTC
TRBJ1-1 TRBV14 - CASSQDRGVGEAFF TGTGCCAGCAGCCAAGACAGAGGGGTTGGTGAAGCTTTCTTT
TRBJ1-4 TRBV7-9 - CASSLVYGEKLFF TGTGCCAGCAGCTTAGTTTATGGTGAAAAACTGTTTTTT
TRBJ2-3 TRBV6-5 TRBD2 CASSFLSSGGTDTQYF TGTGCCAGCAGTTTCCTTTCTAGCGGGGGCACAGATACGCAGTATTTT
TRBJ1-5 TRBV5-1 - CASSLAPDQPQHF TGCGCCAGCAGCTTGGCCCCTGATCAGCCCCAGCATTTT
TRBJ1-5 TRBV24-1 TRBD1 CATSTGSQPQHF TGTGCCACCTCGACAGGGAGTCAGCCCCAGCATTTT
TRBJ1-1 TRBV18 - CASSPRDMSMNTEAFF TGTGCCAGCTCACCACGGGACATGAGTATGAACACTGAAGCTTTCTTT
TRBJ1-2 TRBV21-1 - CASSNPLGGWGYTF TGTGCCAGCAGCAATCCGCTGGGGGGCTGGGGCTACACCTTC
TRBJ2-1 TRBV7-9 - CASSFNPGWTYNEQFF TGTGCCAGCAGCTTCAATCCAGGGTGGACCTACAATGAGCAGTTCTTC
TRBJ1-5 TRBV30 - CAWSRGGSNQPQHF TGTGCCTGGAGTAGGGGGGGGAGCAATCAGCCCCAGCATTTT